These 7 T cell receptor beta chains came from one sample sequenced in a study of cytomegalovirus exposure and HLA in healthy donors. PCR primers comprised 60 Vbeta and 13 Jbeta primers. Clones were read by immunoSEQ multiplex PCR, and TCRdb kept only the in-frame ones, dropping some. Of some 200,000 clones in the sample, more than 65% were seen once. Material: PBMCs. The receptors originated from a girl aged 5-17 years in good health and CMV-seropositive.

V and J are TRBV27 and TRBJ2-7; 8 nucleotides align to TRBD1. With 5 bases clipped from V and 0 bases from J, the junction kept 3 bases outside the gene matches. The germline V gene encodes CDR1 MNHEY and CDR2 SMNVEV (reference sequence). The CDR3 sequence is 14 residues long. The CDR3 sequence: CASSPGQASYEQYF. The CDR3 DNA is TGTGCCAGCAGTCCGGGACAGGCCTCCTACGAGCAGTACTTC.

V gene TRBV6-6 combines with J gene TRBJ1-2; 10 bases map to TRBD1. The CDR3 is 15 residues long. The junction had 5 bases not matched to a gene; V was cut back by 5 bases and J by 2 bases. Germline loops: CDR1 MNHNY, CDR2 SVGAGI (reference sequence). The CDR3 protein is CASSQSGQGNYGYTF. CDR3 bases: TGTGCCAGCAGTCAGTCGGGACAGGGGAACTATGGCTACACCTTC.

The rearrangement uses TRBV7-7 and TRBJ2-3; 14 positions agree with TRBD2. CDR3 length: 16 residues. Per germline, CDR1 SSHAT and CDR2 FNYEAQ (reference sequence). Unmatched junction bases numbered 3, after V lost 5 bases and J lost 2 bases. CDR3 sequence: CASSKGLAGATDTQYF. CDR3 sequence (DNA): TGTGCCAGCAGCAAGGGACTAGCGGGGGCCACAGATACGCAGTATTTT.

The rearrangement links TRBV14 to TRBJ2-5; TRBD1 matches 10 bases. This CDR3 has 15 amino acids. V lost 4 bases and J lost 5; bases outside the gene matches: 7. Germline lookup yields CDR1 SGHDN and CDR2 FVKESK. The CDR3, as DNA: TGTGCCAGCAGCCGCGGACAGGGGGAATGGGAGACCCAGTACTTC. Encoded protein: CASSRGQGEWETQYF.

This clone showed up just once. CDR3 sequence: CASRRTTSTDTQYF. The CDR3, as DNA: TGTGCCAGCAGGCGGACTACCAGCACAGATACGCAGTATTTT. J is TRBJ2-3 and V is TRBV2; D may be TRBD2 (6 bases). V dropped 6 bases and J dropped 0 bases, with 10 bases sitting between them. Germline CDR1 is SNHLY and CDR2 is FYNNEI. CDR3 size: 14 residues.

The CDR3 spells CASSLEGLTEAFF. Written as DNA, the CDR3 is TGTGCCAGCAGCTTAGAGGGGCTTACTGAAGCTTTCTTT. The rearrangement joins TRBV13 to TRBJ1-1; perhaps TRBD1 as D (5 bases). From germline, CDR1 is PRHDT and CDR2 FYEKMQ (reference sequence). Trimming stripped 1 base from V and 5 bases from J, with 8 bases between. The CDR3 loop spans 13 amino acids.

This clone turned up a few times. The V gene is TRBV12-5, the J gene TRBJ1-6; D perhaps matches TRBD1 (6 bases). Germline loops: CDR1 LGHNT, CDR2 FRNRAP. V lost 1 base and J 5 bases, leaving 9 bases between the germline ends. This CDR3 is 15 amino acids long. For the CDR3, the DNA is TGTGCTAGTGGTTTGGACAGGGTTAATAATTCACCCCTCCACTTT. Protein: CASGLDRVNNSPLHF.